A single sample gave rise to the 9 T cell receptor beta chains below, sequenced in a study of CD8 T cells in ankylosing spondylitis. Overall study results and limits: Blood from ankylosing spondylitis patients appeared to carry a characteristic eight-variant TCR beta motif.

TCRdb processed the 5' RACE reads anew with MiXCR; each CDR3 protein has one entry. The table includes around 770,000 distinct CDR3 sequences, 15% to 20% detected once. The antigens these receptors bind are not known. Sequencing was done on a sample of blood, either unsorted or a sorted T cell fraction (not recorded which). Receptors were obtained from a male donor with ankylosing spondylitis.

This clonotype showed up just a few times. This chain uses TRBV5-1 with TRBJ1-1; D gene ambiguous. The CDR3 has 13 residues. Germline V gene lookup returns CDR1 SGHRS and CDR2 YFSETQ. Trimming took 7 bases from V and 2 from J, leaving 12 bases between them. CDR3 nucleotide sequence: TGCGCCAGCGACTCGGACGGAAACACTGAAGCTTTCTTT. Translation gives CASDSDGNTEAFF.

This clonotype was counted only a few times. V is TRBV7-2 and J is TRBJ2-3, with TRBD2 identical over 8 bases. The ends lost 2 bases at V and 3 bases at J; junction bases unmatched: 7. There are 16 residues in the CDR3. Germline values: CDR1 SGHTA, CDR2 FQGNSA. The CDR3 DNA reads TGTGCCAGCAGCTTACTCCGGGAGGGCCGTACAGATACGCAGTATTTT. Protein product: CASSLLREGRTDTQYF.

The rearrangement links TRBV12-3 or TRBV12-4 to TRBJ2-7; TRBD2 is a possible D gene (5 bases). Trimming cost V 6 bases and J 2 bases, with 17 bases left between them. The length of the CDR3 is 15 residues. The CDR3 spells CASSPTRLEAYEQYF. CDR3 bases: TGTGCCAGCAGCCCAACACGATTGGAGGCCTACGAGCAGTACTTC.

This clonotype turned up a few times. J is TRBJ1-1 and V is TRBV5-4; D not certain. The germline CDR1 and CDR2 sequences are SGHNT and YYREEE (reference sequence). Deletions cut 0 bases from V and 0 bases from J, with 6 bases between. CDR3 size: 14 residues. In DNA, the CDR3 is TGTGCCAGCAGCTTGGCGCACCTGAACACTGAAGCTTTCTTT. Protein product: CASSLAHLNTEAFF.

This clonotype has a count of ten or more. The chain uses TRBV6-2 or TRBV6-3 and TRBJ1-5, with D unresolved. CDR1 MNHEY and CDR2 SVGEGT come from the germline V gene. V was trimmed by 6 bases and J by 5 bases, leaving 11 bases between them. The CDR3 runs 13 residues. In nucleotides, the CDR3 is TGTGCCAGCAGACGGATCAACGATCAGCCCCAGCATTTT. It encodes CASRRINDQPQHF.

This clonotype was detected only a few times. The chain joins TRBV7-9 to TRBJ2-1; 8 bases fit TRBD1. Germline trimming cut 2 bases from V and 5 bases from J; bases unmatched to any gene: 11. This CDR3 region has 17 residues. Germline-derived CDR1 and CDR2 are SEHNR and FQNEAQ (reference sequence). The CDR3 loop reads CASSLWTGQGRNNEQFF. CDR3 nucleotide sequence: TGTGCCAGCAGCTTATGGACCGGACAGGGTAGAAACAATGAGCAGTTCTTC.

The rearrangement links TRBV10-3 to TRBJ2-7, with 10 bases lining up with TRBD2. Germline CDR1 ENHRY, CDR2 SYGVKD. The CDR3 loop spans 14 amino acids. J lost 6 bases, V lost 8 bases, and 10 bases had no gene match. The CDR3 nucleotides read TGTGCCATCTCGTCGACTAGCGGGTACCCCGAGCAGTACTTC. Translation gives CAISSTSGYPEQYF.

A few counts support this clonotype. The V and J genes are TRBV4-3 and TRBJ1-1; D ambiguous. Germline V gene data show CDR1 as LGHNA and CDR2 as YSLEER. The V end lost 1 base, the J end lost 0 bases, and 9 bases lay between the germline ends. The CDR3 sequence is 15 residues long. CDR3 nucleotide sequence: TGCGCCAGCAGCCAAGGCAGGCTACTGAACACTGAAGCTTTCTTT. This sequence encodes CASSQGRLLNTEAFF.

The chain is built from TRBV4-2 and TRBJ2-1, with 11 bases fitting TRBD2. With 2 bases clipped from V and 7 bases from J, the junction kept 10 bases outside the gene matches. From germline, CDR1 is LGHNA and CDR2 YNFKEQ. The CDR3 length is 17 residues. The CDR3 is CASSQPNSGGAWNEQFF. CDR3 nucleotide sequence: TGTGCCAGCAGCCAACCCAATAGCGGGGGGGCTTGGAATGAGCAGTTCTTC.